Below are 5 T cell receptor beta chains sequenced from a single sample in a study of T cells after yellow fever vaccination (dated 2019 in TCRdb). The intended sense of this specimen's treatment or condition label: live attenuated yellow fever vaccine strain. Library preparation used 5' RACE. Reads for this sample came from an Illumina HiSeq 2500. TCRdb passed the public sequencing reads through fastp at Q25 and MiXCR, retaining productive beta sequences. Entries are consolidated by CDR3 protein sequence, retaining the most common genes and DNA. Within this sample are 450,000 to 650,000 distinct CDR3 sequences, with less than 15% of them counted one time only. The ten largest clones capture over 12% of the sample. Sequencing used PBMCs, obtained on the day of the yellow fever booster vaccination. The receptors originated from a young man who received the YFV17D yellow fever vaccine.

The V gene is TRBV27, the J gene TRBJ2-2; D perhaps matches TRBD1 (6 bases). The CDR3 runs 14 residues. Germline-derived CDR1 and CDR2 are MNHEY and SMNVEV (reference sequence). The V gene lost 6 bases and the J gene lost 2 bases, with 10 bases spanning the gap. CDR3 nucleotide sequence: TGTGCCAGCAGGGTACAGGGAAACACCGGGGAGCTGTTTTTT. Its protein is CASRVQGNTGELFF.

There are a few counts of this clonotype. The V call is TRBV3-1, the J call TRBJ2-2; 12 bases align to TRBD2. The length of the CDR3 is 17 residues. J was trimmed by 6 bases and V by 5 bases; bases with no gene match: 10. Germline CDR1 LGHDT, CDR2 YNNKEL (reference sequence). Here the CDR3 reads CASSLLAGGSVAGELFF. In DNA, the CDR3 is TGTGCCAGCAGCTTGCTAGCGGGAGGGTCGGTTGCCGGGGAGCTGTTTTTT.

The gene calls are TRBV19 and TRBJ1-2; D possibly corresponds to TRBD1 (6 bases). This CDR3 is 14 amino acids long. The ends were cut back, 6 bases at V and 4 bases at J, with 15 bases in the middle. Germline V gene sequence: CDR1 LNHDA, CDR2 SQIVND (reference sequence). CDR3 nucleotide sequence: TGTGCCAGTAGAACATCGGACAGTTCCTATGGCTACACCTTC. Amino acids: CASRTSDSSYGYTF.

The rearrangement links TRBV7-2 to TRBJ2-5; 9 nucleotides match TRBD2. V lost 0 bases, J lost 7 bases, and 6 bases stayed unmatched. In germline, CDR1 is SGHTA, CDR2 FQGNSA. The CDR3 sequence is 15 residues long. This chain's CDR3 is CASSLAGGRAGTQYF. The CDR3 DNA sequence: TGTGCCAGCAGCTTAGCTGGCGGGAGGGCCGGGACCCAGTACTTC.

The chain recombines TRBV18 with TRBJ2-3; D is uncertain. The CDR3 runs 14 residues. Per the germline V gene, CDR1 is KGHSH and CDR2 is LQKENI. The V and J ends lost 2 bases and 2 bases respectively, with 8 bases between them. For the CDR3, the DNA is TGTGCCAGCTCACCAGGGCCTACCACAGATACGCAGTATTTT. It encodes CASSPGPTTDTQYF.